This TCR beta chain was sequenced for a study of blood T cell repertoires in COVID-19. Residents of approximately 25 US areas, aged about 18 to 89 years, made up the participants. The CDR3 covers 15 residues. Trimming took 4 bases from V and 6 from J, leaving 20 bases between them. Germline CDR1 reads SGHNT; CDR2 reads YYREEE (reference sequence). Authors' methods: Cell counts per sample came from amplifying reference gene primers. Sequenced by immunoSEQ multiplex PCR; TCRdb stores in-frame clones only, minus some. The V and J calls and clone size come from that table; D and trimming were worked out from the DNA. This table holds under 200,000 clones, 82% found once. This clone showed up just once.

The chain has TRBV5-4 and TRBJ2-7; D not certain. The specimen was PBMCs or T cells enriched from blood (not recorded which). This sequence was found in an older woman with acute COVID-19. In nucleotides, the CDR3 is TGTGCCAGCAGCGCCGCGACGCCAGTAGGCGGCGAGCAGTACTTC. It yields the protein CASSAATPVGGEQYF.